The 18 T cell receptor beta chains in this list originate from one sample, sequenced in a study of OX40 agonist ivuxolimab in advanced cancers. Some clones are missing from TCRdb's copy, which holds only in-frame ones; the method was immunoSEQ multiplex PCR. The sample gives about 77,000 clones, roughly nine tenths of which show up once; over 2.5% is in the top ten. Sequencing used CD4+ or CD8+ T cells sorted from blood, obtained in a trial of the OX40 agonist ivuxolimab. These receptors came from an adult with an advanced solid tumor such as melanoma, head and neck, liver or kidney cancer.

This clone was seen more than once but under ten times. This chain uses TRBV2 with TRBJ2-5, with 9 bases aligning to TRBD1. Germline trimming cut 11 bases from V and 0 bases from J; bases unmatched to any gene: 7. The germline gives CDR1 SNHLY, CDR2 FYNNEI. The CDR3 covers 14 residues. The CDR3 reads CAAWGQGHQETQYF. The DNA for the CDR3 is TGTGCCGCCTGGGGACAGGGCCACCAAGAGACCCAGTACTTC.

V is TRBV4-1 and J is TRBJ2-1, with TRBD1 identical over 8 bases. The CDR3 has 14 residues. V shed 4 bases, J shed 6 bases, and the junction held 5 bases outside the gene matches. Per the germline V gene, CDR1 is MGHRA and CDR2 is YSYEKL. CDR3 in amino acids: CASSRQQGGNEQFF. CDR3 DNA sequence: TGCGCCAGCAGCCGTCAACAGGGGGGCAATGAGCAGTTCTTC.

The rearrangement joins TRBV27 to TRBJ1-1; 7 bases are a match to TRBD1. The CDR3 contains 18 residues. Unmatched junction bases numbered 18, after V lost 5 bases and J lost 3 bases. The V gene's germline CDR1 is MNHEY and CDR2 SMNVEV (reference sequence). CDR3 nucleotide sequence: TGTGCCAGCAGTCTCACGCCACGACAGGGACTGGGCGACACTGAAGCTTTCTTT. Its translation: CASSLTPRQGLGDTEAFF.

The V gene is TRBV12-5, the J gene TRBJ2-1, with TRBD1 identical over 8 bases. In germline, CDR1 is LGHNT, CDR2 FRNRAP. The CDR3 runs 15 residues. V shed 0 bases and J 6 bases; nucleotides not matched to a gene: 4. CDR3 coding DNA: TGTGCTAGTGGTTTGGTGGGACAGGTTGGCAATGAGCAGTTCTTC. It encodes CASGLVGQVGNEQFF.

This rearrangement joins TRBV23-1 to TRBJ1-5; D is perhaps TRBD1 (6 bases). TRBV23-1 is filed as an ORF, its function uncertain. This CDR3 is 16 amino acids long. The V and J ends lost 6 bases and 5 bases respectively, with 20 bases between them. In DNA form, the CDR3 reads TGCGCCAGCAGCGGTACGGGGGCCTTTATCTATCAGCCCCAGCATTTT. This translates into CASSGTGAFIYQPQHF.

The V gene is TRBV28, the J gene TRBJ2-3, with 7 bases lining up with TRBD2. V lost 5 bases to trimming and J lost 5 bases; unmatched junction nucleotides: 13. The CDR3 is 16 amino acids. CDR1 MDHEN and CDR2 SYDVKM come from the germline V gene. The CDR3 nucleotides read TGTGCCAGCAGTCTGCCTGGGGGGGAAAGAGAAGATACGCAGTATTTT. This gives the protein CASSLPGGEREDTQYF.

This chain joins TRBV30 and TRBJ1-1; D is unresolved. The CDR3 length is 16 residues. Per germline, CDR1 GTSNPN and CDR2 SVGIG (reference sequence). V lost 4 bases to trimming and J lost 1 base, with 19 bases between them. CDR3 amino acids: CAWTPNVGRTNTEAFF. The CDR3 region has the DNA TGTGCCTGGACTCCTAACGTAGGACGGACGAACACTGAAGCTTTCTTT.

The chain carries TRBV5-5 and TRBJ1-1; D is unclear. Trimming cost V 4 bases and J 2 bases, with 15 bases left between them. The CDR3 has 15 amino acids. Germline-derived CDR1 and CDR2 are SGHKS and YYEKEE (reference sequence). As DNA, the CDR3 is TGTGCCAGCAGCCCAGAACCAGCAATAAACACTGAAGCTTTCTTT. It codes for CASSPEPAINTEAFF.

This clone was picked up a small number of times. This chain uses TRBV2 with TRBJ1-5; D call uncertain. The CDR3 totals 15 residues. The germline V and J ends were trimmed by 4 bases and 0 bases, with 10 bases remaining between them. CDR1 SNHLY and CDR2 FYNNEI come from the germline V gene. The chain's CDR3 is CASSADMNSNQPQHF. The CDR3, as DNA: TGTGCCAGCAGTGCAGATATGAATAGCAATCAGCCCCAGCATTTT.

The chain links TRBV5-1 to TRBJ2-3, with D unresolved. The V gene's germline CDR1 is SGHRS and CDR2 YFSETQ. The CDR3 extends over 17 amino acids. The V end was cut by 7 bases, the J end by 4 bases, with 25 bases between. The CDR3 region is CASSPTPFRSVADTQYF. In DNA, the CDR3 is TGCGCCAGCTCCCCTACGCCCTTCAGATCAGTAGCAGATACGCAGTATTTT.

The rearrangement uses TRBV27 and TRBJ2-1; D is perhaps TRBD2 (6 bases). This CDR3 has 18 amino acids. V lost 2 bases, J lost 4 bases, and 21 bases lay in between. Germline CDR1 MNHEY, CDR2 SMNVEV (reference sequence). The CDR3 bases are TGTGCCAGCAGTTTAGCTCTTCTAGCGCCATACCGGTACAATGAGCAGTTCTTC. Residues: CASSLALLAPYRYNEQFF.

The chain couples TRBV19 to TRBJ2-5; 9 bases line up with TRBD1. The CDR3 totals 13 residues. The germline gives CDR1 LNHDA, CDR2 SQIVND (reference sequence). V was pared by 6 bases and J by 2 bases, with 1 base of the junction left unmatched. The CDR3 sequence: CASRDRGQETQYF. For the CDR3, the DNA is TGTGCCAGTAGGGACAGGGGTCAAGAGACCCAGTACTTC.

This chain uses TRBV5-4 with TRBJ1-1, with 9 bases identical to TRBD1. CDR1 is SGHNT and CDR2 is YYREEE in the germline V gene (reference sequence). This CDR3 comprises 16 residues. The V segment lost 4 bases and the J segment 0 bases; nucleotides outside the gene matches: 7. The CDR3 DNA follows: TGTGCCAGCAGCCTGGGGAGGACAGGGGTGAACACTGAAGCTTTCTTT. Amino acid sequence: CASSLGRTGVNTEAFF.

In this sample, this clone turned up once. The chain couples TRBV7-8 to TRBJ1-6; D is undetermined. Looked up from germline, CDR1 is SGHVS and CDR2 is FQNEAQ. The CDR3 consists of 16 residues. The V and J ends lost 6 bases and 0 bases respectively, with 12 bases between them. The CDR3, as DNA: TGTGCCAGCAGTTTCACCGCAAGCTCCTATAATTCACCCCTCCACTTT. Protein product: CASSFTASSYNSPLHF.

For the CDR3, the DNA is TGTGCCAGCGAGGGAACAGGGAGTGAAGGCAATCAGCCCCAGCATTTT. This sequence encodes CASEGTGSEGNQPQHF. The rearrangement uses TRBV28 and TRBJ1-5; a possible D gene is TRBD1 (6 bases). The CDR3 extends over 16 amino acids. Germline V lookup: CDR1 MDHEN, CDR2 SYDVKM. V was cut by 8 bases and J by 2 bases, with 19 bases left in between.

The rearrangement uses TRBV19 and TRBJ1-5, with a weak D call TRBD1 (5 bases). CDR1 is LNHDA and CDR2 is SQIVND in the germline V gene (reference sequence). Trimming shortened V by 7 bases and J by 4 bases, and 14 bases separated the two germline ends. This CDR3 has 14 residues. The CDR3 is CASTRGGKNQPQHF. The CDR3 nucleotides are TGTGCCAGTACCCGGGGGGGGAAGAATCAGCCCCAGCATTTT.

The rearrangement joins TRBV18 to TRBJ2-7; TRBD2 might be the D (5 bases). V shed 3 bases and J shed 1 base, with 16 bases lying between them. Germline CDR1 reads KGHSH; CDR2 reads LQKENI. This CDR3 region has 16 residues. CDR3 bases: TGTGCCAGCTCACCCACGTACGGAGGCGGGTCCTACGAGCAGTACTTC. Protein sequence: CASSPTYGGGSYEQYF.

The J gene is TRBJ2-1, the V gene TRBV9, with D perhaps matching TRBD1 (5 bases). Trimming cost V 0 bases and J 0 bases, with 10 bases left between them. This CDR3 has 16 residues. CDR1 and CDR2 (germline): SGDLS, YYNGEE. Here the CDR3 reads CASSVVVQGSYNEQFF. As DNA, the CDR3 is TGTGCCAGCAGCGTAGTGGTCCAGGGCTCCTACAATGAGCAGTTCTTC.